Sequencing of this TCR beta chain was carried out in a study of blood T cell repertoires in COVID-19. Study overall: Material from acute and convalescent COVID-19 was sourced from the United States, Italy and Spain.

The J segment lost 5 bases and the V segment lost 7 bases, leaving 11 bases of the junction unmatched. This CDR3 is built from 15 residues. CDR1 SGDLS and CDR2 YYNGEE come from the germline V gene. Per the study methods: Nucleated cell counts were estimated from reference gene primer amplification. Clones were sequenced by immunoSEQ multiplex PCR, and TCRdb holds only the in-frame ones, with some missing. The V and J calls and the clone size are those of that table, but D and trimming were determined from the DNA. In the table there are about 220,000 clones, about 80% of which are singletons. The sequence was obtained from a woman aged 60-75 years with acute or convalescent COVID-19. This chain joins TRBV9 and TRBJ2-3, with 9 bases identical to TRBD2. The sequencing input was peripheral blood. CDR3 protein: CASAPRGGALDTQYF. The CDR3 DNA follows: TGTGCCAGCGCCCCCCGCGGGGGGGCTCTAGATACGCAGTATTTT.